Below are 20 T cell receptor beta chains sequenced from a single sample in a study of CD8+ T cells in alopecia areata. After pooling, cutaneous lymph node cells were sorted with CD4, CD8alpha, NKG2D, NKG2ACE and other markers. Sequencing relied on a cDNA template that was reverse transcribed from extracted RNA. This table comes from immunoSEQ multiplex PCR, and its TCRdb copy is limited to in-frame clones, with some not included. There are under 350,000 clones in the sample, none observed a single time. Sequenced material: CD4+ T cells sorted from a lymph node. The receptor set was obtained from a C3H/HeJ mouse with alopecia areata. Strain MHC haplotype: H2-k.

This clone was detected a few times. Gene names refer to mouse genes. The read ends 4 residues shy of where the CDR3 ends; the end is completed using the germline J gene. The gene calls are TRBV13-2 and TRBJ2-5, with TRBD2 as a possible D gene (6 bases). The CDR3 totals 14 residues. CDR1 and CDR2 (germline): NNHNN, SYGAGS (reference sequence). The CDR3 loop is CASGDRGLEDTQYF. CDR3 DNA, as far as it was read: TGTGCCAGCGGTGATAGGGGACTAGAAGAC.

This clone was seen a few times. The genes are named according to mouse. The CDR3 extends 4 residues past the end of the read, so its final part is completed from the germline J gene. The V and J genes are TRBV13-2 and TRBJ1-2; perhaps TRBD1 as D (6 bases). The CDR3 consists of 15 residues. CDR1 NNHNN and CDR2 SYGAGS come from the germline V gene (reference sequence). With 0 bases removed from V and 0 bases from J, the gap between germline ends came to 9 bases. CDR3: CASGDGGTSNSDYTF. CDR3 DNA, as far as it was read: TGTGCCAGCGGTGATGGGGGGACATCAAACTCC.

This clone has a handful of counts. Gene names are mouse gene names. The read comes to an end 4 residues before the CDR3 does, leaving the germline J gene to fill in the end. The genes are TRBV1 and TRBJ2-4, with 7 bases that match TRBD2. The germline CDR1 and CDR2 sequences are NSQYPW and LRSPGD (reference sequence). V lost 0 bases to trimming and J lost 2 bases; unmatched junction nucleotides: 2. The CDR3 extends over 15 amino acids. CDR3 amino acids: CTCSADGGIQNTLYF. Incomplete CDR3 DNA: TGCACCTGCAGTGCAGATGGGGGGATTCAAAAC.

With respect to this clone: The germline and genes are mouse ones. Read coverage stops 4 residues before the CDR3 terminus; the germline J gene supplies the remainder. This sequence joins TRBV13-3 and TRBJ2-7, with a possible D match to TRBD1 (6 bases). CDR1 and CDR2 from the germline V gene are NNHDY and SYVADS. CDR3 length: 13 residues. V lost 6 bases and J 0 bases, leaving 10 bases between the germline ends. Partial CDR3 DNA: TGTGCCAGCAAAACAGGGAGCTCCTAT. This sequence encodes CASKTGSSY. The whole CDR3 sequence is CASKTGSSYEQYF.

As for this clone: The gene names here belong to mouse. The CDR3 is cut off 4 residues early in the read; its end comes from the germline J gene. This specimen includes other DNA sequences encoding the same CDR3. V usage is TRBV13-3 and J usage is TRBJ2-1, with 7 bases matching TRBD2. The V gene end was trimmed by 2 bases and the J gene end by 1 base; junction bases not matched to a gene: 3. CDR1 is NNHDY and CDR2 is SYVADS in the germline V gene. The CDR3 consists of 15 residues. The sequenced CDR3 bases are TGTGCCAGCAGTGAGCGGGGGGGGAACTATGCT. Translating gives CASSERGGNYA. The CDR3 in its entirety is CASSERGGNYAEQFF.

A note on this clone: Mouse gene names apply. Read coverage stops 4 residues before the CDR3 terminus; the germline J gene supplies the remainder. The chain carries TRBV1 and TRBJ2-2; possibly TRBD1 for D (5 bases). The CDR3 runs 14 residues. V lost 5 bases, J lost 1 base, and 8 bases lay in between. The germline gives CDR1 NSQYPW, CDR2 LRSPGD (reference sequence). The CDR3 sequence: CTCSPQGNTGQLYF. The CDR3 DNA, read in part, is TGCACCTGCAGTCCTCAGGGAAACACCGGG.

For this clone: All gene names here are mouse names. The CDR3 end falls 4 residues outside the read, so it is completed with the germline J gene. This sequence joins TRBV1 and TRBJ1-2; 12 bases agree with TRBD1. Germline CDR1 reads NSQYPW; CDR2 reads LRSPGD (reference sequence). The CDR3 length is 14 residues. Partial CDR3 DNA: TGCACCTGCAGTGGGGACAGGGGGCGATCC. This gives the protein CTCSGDRGRS. The entire CDR3 protein reads CTCSGDRGRSDYTF.

This clone showed up many times. Here the gene names and germline are mouse. The read falls 4 residues short of the CDR3 end, and the missing part is taken from the germline J gene. The sample holds other DNA sequences that translate to the same CDR3. The rearrangement links TRBV17 to TRBJ2-2, with 9 bases lining up with TRBD2. Trimming at V came to 6 bases and at J to 3 bases, leaving 2 bases not matched to a gene. This CDR3 has 14 residues. Germline V CDR1 and CDR2: MNHDT, YYDKIL. CDR3 DNA (partial): TGTGCTAGCAGCCGACTGGGGGACACCGGG. Translated: CASSRLGDTG. The full CDR3 reads CASSRLGDTGQLYF.

This clone was seen ten or more times. Mouse gene names apply. Read sequence stops 4 residues before the CDR3 end, and the germline J gene provides the missing end. This chain connects TRBV17 to TRBJ2-3; TRBD1 matches 8 bases. Trimming at V came to 5 bases and at J to 1 base, leaving 5 bases not matched to a gene. In germline, CDR1 is MNHDT, CDR2 YYDKIL. The CDR3 length is 15 residues. The sequenced CDR3 bases are TGTGCTAGCAGTTTACAGGGGGTACGTGCAGAA. Its translation is CASSLQGVRAE. From start to end, the CDR3 is CASSLQGVRAETLYF.

A few counts support this clone. Gene names follow the mouse nomenclature. With the read ending 4 residues before the CDR3 end, the germline J gene is used to fill in that end. The chain uses TRBV13-3 and TRBJ1-2, with TRBD1 matching over 8 bases. Trimming took 9 bases from V and 0 from J; bases not matched to a gene: 7. This CDR3 is 14 amino acids long. Germline values: CDR1 NNHDY, CDR2 SYVADS. Incomplete CDR3 DNA: TGTGCCAACAGAGGGACAGGAGCAAACTCC. Translated: CANRGTGANS. The complete CDR3 sequence is CANRGTGANSDYTF.

Details on this clone: Gene names and germline match the mouse. Read data end 4 residues before the CDR3 end; the end is taken from the germline J gene. The chain has TRBV3 and TRBJ2-5, with 8 bases aligning to TRBD1. The length of the CDR3 is 15 residues. The V gene's germline CDR1 is SNHLY and CDR2 FYNGKV (reference sequence). CDR3 in amino acids: CASSLRGQGEDTQYF. The covered CDR3 bases are TGTGCCAGCAGCTTAAGAGGACAGGGAGAAGAC.

This clone was recorded a few times. Genes here carry mouse names. The read finishes 4 residues shy of the CDR3 end, and the germline J gene is used to complete it. Other DNA variants within this sample encode the same CDR3. The J gene is TRBJ2-2, the V gene TRBV19; weak D call: TRBD1 (6 bases). Germline V gives CDR1 FNHDT, CDR2 SITEND (reference sequence). The CDR3 extends over 15 amino acids. The V end was cut by 3 bases, the J end by 0 bases, with 9 bases between. The part of the CDR3 DNA that was read is TGTGCCAGCAGTACGGGACAAACAAACACCGGG. It yields the protein CASSTGQTNTG. The full-length CDR3 reads as CASSTGQTNTGQLYF.

On this clone: Mouse gene names and germline throughout. Read coverage stops 3 residues before the CDR3 terminus; the germline J gene supplies the remainder. This CDR3 is also generated by other DNA sequences in the sample. J is TRBJ1-6 and V is TRBV1, with 7 bases matching TRBD1. TRBJ1-6 is labeled an ORF, and its function is uncertain. The CDR3 consists of 15 residues. V dropped 0 bases and J dropped 6; count of bases not matched to a gene: 2. CDR1 and CDR2 from the germline V gene are NSQYPW and LRSPGD (reference sequence). The sequenced part of the CDR3 DNA is TGCACCTGCAGTGCAGATGGGACAGCTAATTCGCCC. The encoded protein is CTCSADGTANSP. The complete CDR3 protein is CTCSADGTANSPLYF.

Notes on this clone: Gene names refer to mouse genes. The read finishes 4 residues shy of the CDR3 end, and the germline J gene is used to complete it. In the same sample, other DNA sequences code for this CDR3. The gene calls are TRBV1 and TRBJ2-4; TRBD2 matches 9 bases. The germline V gene has CDR1 NSQYPW and CDR2 LRSPGD (reference sequence). V gave up 1 base and J gave up 0 bases; unmatched junction bases: 2. The CDR3 extends over 16 amino acids. The part of the CDR3 DNA that was read is TGCACCTGCAGTGCAGGACTGGGGGCTAGTCAAAAC. It is translated as CTCSAGLGASQN. The whole CDR3 protein reads CTCSAGLGASQNTLYF.

On this clone itself: Here the gene names and germline are mouse. The CDR3 end lies 4 residues beyond the end of the read and is filled in from the germline J gene. Different DNA sequences within this sample yield the same CDR3. The chain joins TRBV5 to TRBJ2-7, with TRBD1 matching 7 bases. Germline values: CDR1 LGHNA, CDR2 YNLKQL (reference sequence). With V trimmed by 2 bases and J by 3 bases, 1 base remained unmatched. The CDR3 totals 13 residues. The CDR3 bases that were read are TGTGCCAGCAGCCAACCAGGGGGCTAT. It yields the protein CASSQPGGY. The entire CDR3 reads CASSQPGGYEQYF.

In its sample, this clone was seen a few times. Gene names and germline match the mouse. The read halts 4 residues ahead of the CDR3 end, with the missing end drawn from the germline J gene. The chain is built from TRBV12-1 and TRBJ1-2; TRBD1 matches 8 bases. Germline CDR1 and CDR2: SGHSN and HYEKVE. V trimming: 2 bases; J trimming: 1 base; junction bases outside the gene matches: 5. CDR3 length equals 15 residues. CDR3 region: CASSPSRGQNSDYTF. The CDR3 bases that were read are TGTGCCAGCTCTCCCTCCAGGGGGCAAAACTCC.

This clone was observed a few times. Gene names denote mouse genes. The CDR3 end is not reached by the read, which stops 4 residues before it; the germline J gene fills it in. Other DNA sequences in this sample translate to the same CDR3. This chain uses TRBV5 with TRBJ2-5, with D maybe TRBD1 (5 bases). Between the trimmed V and J ends, which lost 0 bases and 1 base, there was a span of 8 bases. Germline CDR1 and CDR2: LGHNA and YNLKQL (reference sequence). The CDR3 consists of 15 residues. The covered CDR3 bases are TGTGCCAGCAGCCAAGATGCCAGGGACCAAGAC. Protein: CASSQDARDQD. The full CDR3 is CASSQDARDQDTQYF.

As for this clone: The listed genes are named as in mouse. With the read ending 4 residues before the CDR3 end, the germline J gene is used to fill in that end. This specimen includes other DNA sequences encoding the same CDR3. The chain couples TRBV1 to TRBJ2-7, with TRBD1 as a possible D gene (6 bases). Germline V gene sequence: CDR1 NSQYPW, CDR2 LRSPGD (reference sequence). The CDR3 consists of 14 residues. CDR3 DNA, as far as it was read: TGCACCTGCAGTGCAGATGCCAGGGGATAT. Protein: CTCSADARGY. The entire CDR3 protein is CTCSADARGYEQYF. Full variable domain (remainder filled in from reference TRBV1 and TRBJ2-7): VTLLEQNPRWRLVPRGQAVNLRCILKNSQYPWMSWYQQDLQKQLQWLFTLRSPGDKEVKSLPGADYLATRVTDTELRLQVANMSQGRTLYCTCSADARGYEQYFGPGTRLTVL.

A word on this clone: Gene names and germline match the mouse. At the DNA level, this CDR3 is encoded by other sequences in the same sample as well. Partial CDR3 DNA: TGTGCCAGCAGCCCCTCTGGGGGGCCCGGG. It encodes CASSPSGGPG. The CDR3 as a whole reads CASSPSGGPGQLYF. J is TRBJ2-2 and V is TRBV5; 8 nucleotides line up with TRBD2. The read falls 4 residues short of the CDR3 end, and the missing part is taken from the germline J gene. Germline V gives CDR1 LGHNA, CDR2 YNLKQL (reference sequence). This CDR3 has 14 amino acids. V shed 4 bases and J 6 bases; nucleotides not matched to a gene: 4.

This clone showed up just a few times. Gene names refer to mouse genes. The read ends 4 residues before the CDR3 terminus; that terminus is restored from the germline J gene. This sample also contains other DNA sequences that code for the same CDR3. The genes are TRBV13-3 and TRBJ2-4, with 8 bases identical to TRBD1. Germline V gene sequence: CDR1 NNHDY, CDR2 SYVADS. This CDR3 is 13 amino acids long. The CDR3 sequence is CASSPGGGNTLYF. Partial CDR3 DNA: TGTGCCAGCAGTCCAGGGGGCGGAAAC. The entire variable domain, with the rest obtained from reference TRBV13-3 and TRBJ2-4, is as follows: EAAVTQSPRSKVAVTGGKVTLSCHQTNNHDYMYWYRQDTGHGLRLIHYSYVADSTEKGDIPDGYKASRPSQENFSLILELASLSQTAVYFCASSPGGGNTLYFGAGTRLSVL.